This is a list of T cell receptor beta chains from one sample in a study of cytomegalovirus exposure and HLA in healthy donors. Produced via immunoSEQ multiplex PCR; TCRdb's table is partial and in-frame only. The sample includes around 130,000 clones, around 81% of them seen just once. Sequencing input: PBMCs. Every receptor here comes from a young man in good health and CMV-seronegative. CDR3s include the opening cysteine and the closing phenylalanine or tryptophan. Each record gives: J gene, V gene, CDR3 protein.

j_call: TRBJ2-4
v_call: TRBV29-1
cdr3_aa: CSGSTFQYF

j_call: TRBJ2-7
v_call: TRBV6-5
cdr3_aa: CASSYWTGSEQYF

j_call: TRBJ1-5
v_call: TRBV27
cdr3_aa: CASSFIGADQPQHF

j_call: TRBJ1-1
v_call: TRBV13
cdr3_aa: CASSHATATLNTEAFF

j_call: TRBJ2-1
v_call: TRBV4-2
cdr3_aa: CASSQDHGRDSGVYEQFF

j_call: TRBJ2-2
v_call: TRBV28
cdr3_aa: CASSKPGGLKVTGELFF

j_call: TRBJ2-7
v_call: TRBV6-5
cdr3_aa: CASRYAGGGNEQYF

j_call: TRBJ2-1
v_call: TRBV7-9
cdr3_aa: CASSSSLPSGANEQFF

j_call: TRBJ1-5
v_call: TRBV15
cdr3_aa: CATRRDRGNQPQHF

j_call: TRBJ2-2
v_call: TRBV7-7
cdr3_aa: CASSPTSGGASGELFF

j_call: TRBJ2-6
v_call: TRBV25-1
cdr3_aa: CASSERGGSGANVLTF

j_call: TRBJ1-2
v_call: TRBV7-2
cdr3_aa: CASVAGRGFYGYTF

j_call: TRBJ1-2
v_call: TRBV2
cdr3_aa: CASSLTENYGYTF

j_call: TRBJ1-4
v_call: TRBV4-1
cdr3_aa: CASSPGTGGNEKLFF

j_call: TRBJ1-1
v_call: TRBV30
cdr3_aa: CAWSPAGGRRAFF

j_call: TRBJ2-1
v_call: TRBV19
cdr3_aa: CASSIGSVRSYNEQFF

j_call: TRBJ2-5
v_call: TRBV7-3
cdr3_aa: CASSRKGTALQETQYF

j_call: TRBJ1-3
v_call: TRBV6-1
cdr3_aa: CASSEIGSSGNTIYF

j_call: TRBJ2-7
v_call: TRBV10-3
cdr3_aa: CAIRIFSGQVSSYEQYF

j_call: TRBJ1-6
v_call: TRBV7-8
cdr3_aa: CASSLVQVNSPLHF

j_call: TRBJ1-5
v_call: TRBV9
cdr3_aa: CASSVGGQGFNQPQHF

j_call: TRBJ2-7
v_call: TRBV9
cdr3_aa: CASSVGGGQGTYEQYF

j_call: TRBJ1-3
v_call: TRBV10-3
cdr3_aa: CATGRGSGNTIYF

j_call: TRBJ2-2
v_call: TRBV11-3
cdr3_aa: CASSAFKWDRGTGELFF

j_call: TRBJ1-1
v_call: TRBV18
cdr3_aa: CASSRGQDTEAFF

j_call: TRBJ2-7
v_call: TRBV5-1
cdr3_aa: CASSSALTGGEQYF

j_call: TRBJ2-1
v_call: TRBV6-1
cdr3_aa: CAGRDRGIDEQFF

j_call: TRBJ2-2
v_call: TRBV7-8
cdr3_aa: CASSLLVGGELFF

j_call: TRBJ2-3
v_call: TRBV28
cdr3_aa: CASSPGTSGGPDRSTDTQYF

j_call: TRBJ1-2
v_call: TRBV2
cdr3_aa: CASSDEGRGANGYTF

j_call: TRBJ2-3
v_call: TRBV14
cdr3_aa: CASSQGGDTDTQYF

j_call: TRBJ1-5
v_call: TRBV7-9
cdr3_aa: CASSNDNRPQHF

j_call: TRBJ1-5
v_call: TRBV15
cdr3_aa: CATSRGSTGYLNQPQHF

j_call: TRBJ1-6
v_call: TRBV30
cdr3_aa: CAWERPRGNSPLHF

j_call: TRBJ1-2
v_call: TRBV18
cdr3_aa: CASSPLAEAMHGYTF

j_call: TRBJ2-7
v_call: TRBV7-9
cdr3_aa: CASSLIQGRYEQYF

j_call: TRBJ2-7
v_call: TRBV6-5
cdr3_aa: CASSYSGQGAEQYF

j_call: TRBJ1-2
v_call: TRBV6-5
cdr3_aa: CASSLDPTGNYGYTF

j_call: TRBJ1-4
v_call: TRBV5-1
cdr3_aa: CASSQTGSRDEKLFF

j_call: TRBJ2-1
v_call: TRBV9
cdr3_aa: CATNKVAGGTYNEQFF

j_call: TRBJ2-7
v_call: TRBV6-1
cdr3_aa: CASSDSSGGPYEQYF

j_call: TRBJ2-5
v_call: TRBV7-9
cdr3_aa: CASNLLAGGQETQYF

j_call: TRBJ1-6
v_call: TRBV6-6
cdr3_aa: CASSSTGAADSPLHF

j_call: TRBJ2-5
v_call: TRBV5-4
cdr3_aa: CASSLDSQETQYF

j_call: TRBJ1-1
v_call: TRBV19
cdr3_aa: CARGQSHTEAFF

j_call: TRBJ2-5
v_call: TRBV6-5
cdr3_aa: CASSYDRDSQETQYF

j_call: TRBJ1-1
v_call: TRBV13
cdr3_aa: CASSSGQGNTEAFF

j_call: TRBJ1-3
v_call: TRBV21-1
cdr3_aa: CASSKSQGGNTIYF

j_call: TRBJ2-5
v_call: TRBV7-2
cdr3_aa: CASSLGTGALETQYF